Reported below is one TCR beta chain. The antigen is unknown. Among the roughly 120 subjects of the validation cohort, separate from the roughly 730-subject first cohort, were the donors. The sample originates from a study of cytomegalovirus exposure and HLA in healthy donors. General study findings and limits: The tendency of first-cohort TCR clusters to co-occur in the roughly 120 validation repertoires was identified by a subsequent analysis. Reports indicated that the classifier achieved high specificity and sensitivity in diagnosing cytomegalovirus status.

CDR3 length equals 16 residues. Per the germline V gene, CDR1 is KGHSH and CDR2 is LQKENI. The V segment lost 4 bases and the J segment 5 bases; nucleotides outside the gene matches: 9. Clones were read by immunoSEQ multiplex PCR, and TCRdb kept only the in-frame ones, dropping some. The sample gives tens of thousands of clones, about 96% of which show up once; under 1.5% is in the top ten. The receptor comes from a woman aged 18-35 years in good health and CMV-seronegative. Sequencing input: PBMCs. The V call is TRBV18, the J call TRBJ1-1; TRBD1 matches 11 bases. CDR3: CASSQTRDRGGTEAFF. The CDR3 nucleotides are TGTGCCAGCTCACAAACCCGGGACAGGGGGGGGACTGAAGCTTTCTTT.